One and the same sample provided the 25 T cell receptor beta chains below, sequenced in a study of T cells in Graves' hyperthyroidism and ophthalmopathy. TCR beta CDR3 regions were amplified from RNA transcripts. HTBI primers were the set used in a first-round RT-PCR of the TCR CDR3. TCRdb analysed the multiplex PCR reads with MiXCR anew, one entry per CDR3 protein. This sample yields a few hundred thousand distinct CDR3 sequences, of which approximately 15% are seen a single time; more than 3% belongs to the top ten. The sample taken for sequencing was blood. The receptors shown here come from a woman aged 40 to 49 with Graves' ophthalmopathy.

DNA of the CDR3: TGCAGTGCCCATGAGGACAAGCAACAAGAGACCCAGTACTTC. It is translated as CSAHEDKQQETQYF. The chain employs TRBV20-1 and TRBJ2-5; maybe TRBD1 (5 bases). CDR1 is DFQATT, CDR2 SNEGSKA, per germline (reference sequence). Trimming took off 6 bases at V and 2 bases at J, with 16 bases between the two ends. The CDR3 has 14 residues.

The V gene is TRBV12-3 or TRBV12-4, the J gene TRBJ1-5; D is unresolved. This CDR3 contains 14 residues. Deletions cut 1 base from V and 0 bases from J, with 4 bases between. This chain's CDR3 is CASSLVYSNQPQHF. The CDR3, as DNA: TGTGCCAGCAGTTTAGTTTATAGCAATCAGCCCCAGCATTTT.

V is TRBV7-9 and J is TRBJ2-5; 8 nucleotides agree with TRBD2. This CDR3 contains 16 residues. J lost 0 bases, V lost 4 bases, and 7 bases had no gene match. CDR1 and CDR2 from the germline V gene are SEHNR and FQNEAQ (reference sequence). CDR3 region: CASSYRLASYQETQYF. In nucleotides, the CDR3 is TGTGCCAGCAGCTACCGACTAGCGTCATACCAAGAGACCCAGTACTTC.

Of note for this clonotype: A much bigger clone sits one base away, suggesting this may be a read error. The genes are TRBV6-2 or TRBV6-3 and TRBJ2-7; a weak D match, TRBD1 (6 bases). From germline, CDR1 is MNHEY and CDR2 SVGEGT. V was pared by 2 bases and J by 3 bases, with 11 bases between. The CDR3 is 14 amino acids. CDR3 DNA sequence: TGTGCCAGCAGTTACCTGGACAGAATCTACGAGCAGTACTTC. Its translation: CASSYLDRIYEQYF.

This clonotype appeared a few times. The rearrangement links TRBV27 to TRBJ1-2; weak D call: TRBD1 (5 bases). This CDR3 region has 13 residues. Germline lookup yields CDR1 MNHEY and CDR2 SMNVEV (reference sequence). Trimming pared 6 bases from V and 8 bases from J, leaving 16 bases between. The CDR3 DNA sequence: TGTGCCAGCAGCTCCGGGGCTTTAAGGGGCTACACCTTC. This sequence encodes CASSSGALRGYTF.

Concerning this clonotype: Just one base apart from a much larger clone, this may be a read error. J is TRBJ2-3 and V is TRBV2; D is unresolved. This CDR3 is 14 amino acids long. V lost 6 bases and J 6 bases, leaving 16 bases between the germline ends. Germline V gives CDR1 SNHLY, CDR2 FYNNEI. CDR3 region: CASSRDRGGDTQYF. As DNA, the CDR3 is TGTGCCAGCAGCAGAGATCGAGGTGGCGATACGCAGTATTTT. Supplemented by reference TRBV2 and TRBJ2-3, the full variable domain reads EPEVTQTPSHQVTQMGQEVILRCVPISNHLYFYWYRQILGQKVEFLVSFYNNEISEKSEIFDDQFSVERPDGSNFTLKIRSTKLEDSAMYFCASSRDRGGDTQYFGPGTRLTVL.

This clonotype has only a few counts. The rearrangement links TRBV10-2 to TRBJ1-2; D gene ambiguous. The length of the CDR3 is 14 residues. Trimming cost V 0 bases and J 6 bases, with 11 bases left between them. Germline CDR1 WSHSY, CDR2 SAAADI. The CDR3 coding sequence is TGCGCCAGCAGTGAGTCCTTCCAGTTTGATGGCTACACCTTC. It encodes CASSESFQFDGYTF.

This clonotype has just a few counts. V is TRBV12-5 and J is TRBJ2-1; D is possibly TRBD2 (5 bases). The V end lost 3 bases, the J end lost 12 bases, and 15 bases lay between the germline ends. This CDR3 is 13 amino acids long. From germline, CDR1 is LGHNT and CDR2 FRNRAP. In DNA, the CDR3 is TGTGCTAGTGGTTTTGGTAGCGTCATCCCGCAGTTCTTC. Translating gives CASGFGSVIPQFF.

In nucleotides, the CDR3 is TGTGCCAGCAGTTTATCCCTAGGGACGCAGTATTTT. Residues: CASSLSLGTQYF. V and J are TRBV28 and TRBJ2-3; D unresolved. The V and J ends lost 1 base and 9 bases respectively, with 8 bases between them. Germline V lookup: CDR1 MDHEN, CDR2 SYDVKM. CDR3 length equals 12 residues.

In its sample, this clonotype was seen many times. This sequence joins TRBV28 and TRBJ2-7; D is possibly TRBD2 (5 bases). With 6 bases removed from V and 5 bases from J, the gap between germline ends came to 29 bases. The CDR3 length is 18 residues. Germline CDR1 is MDHEN and CDR2 is SYDVKM. CDR3 region: CASSTKQIISGTRDEQYF. The CDR3 DNA is TGTGCCAGCAGCACGAAACAAATAATTTCCGGAACTAGGGACGAGCAGTACTTC. Filled out from reference TRBV28 and TRBJ2-7, the complete variable domain reads DVKVTQSSRYLVKRTGEKVFLECVQDMDHENMFWYRQDPGLGLRLIYFSYDVKMKEKGDIPEGYSVSREKKERFSLILESASTNQTSMYLCASSTKQIISGTRDEQYFGPGTRLTVT.

The genes are TRBV6-2 or TRBV6-3 and TRBJ2-7; tentatively, D is TRBD1 (7 bases). The CDR3 spans 14 residues. V gave up 5 bases and J gave up 3 bases, with 14 bases separating them. Per the germline V gene, CDR1 is MNHEY and CDR2 is SVGEGT. CDR3: CASSQGGRDYEQYF. The DNA for the CDR3 is TGTGCCAGCAGTCAGGGGGGAAGGGACTACGAGCAGTACTTC.

The chain combines TRBV12-3 or TRBV12-4 with TRBJ2-1, with a weak D call TRBD2 (5 bases). V lost 5 bases and J 15 bases, leaving 14 bases between the germline ends. There are 11 residues in the CDR3. Here the CDR3 reads CASSQGGPRFF. CDR3 DNA sequence: TGTGCCAGCAGTCAAGGAGGCCCTCGGTTCTTC.

The V and J genes are TRBV20-1 and TRBJ1-6; TRBD1 might be the D (5 bases). This CDR3 has 16 amino acids. Trimming pared 0 bases from V and 5 bases from J, leaving 14 bases between. Germline V CDR1 and CDR2: DFQATT, SNEGSKA (reference sequence). The CDR3 region has the DNA TGCAGTGCTAGAGATGCGTTACCCAGGGATAATTCACCCCTCCACTTT. Protein product: CSARDALPRDNSPLHF.

Details on this clonotype: Just one base apart from a much larger clone, this may be a read error. This rearrangement joins TRBV7-9 to TRBJ2-1; TRBD2 aligns across 7 bases. This CDR3 comprises 16 residues. In germline, CDR1 is SEHNR, CDR2 FQNEAQ (reference sequence). The CDR3 DNA sequence: TGTGCCAGCAGCCCGAGCGGGAACCTGGGCTACAATGAGCGGTTCTTC. This codes for CASSPSGNLGYNERFF.

This sequence joins TRBV5-1 and TRBJ1-4; D may be TRBD1 (5 bases). This CDR3 has 16 amino acids. Germline V gene lookup returns CDR1 SGHRS and CDR2 YFSETQ. V lost 1 base, J lost 7 bases, and 17 bases lay in between. Written as DNA, the CDR3 is TGCGCCAGCAGCTTGATGGCGCGGCAGGGAAGTGAAAAACTGTTTTTT. This translates into CASSLMARQGSEKLFF.

The V and J genes are TRBV7-9 and TRBJ2-3; 10 bases line up with TRBD2. The ends lost 3 bases at V and 3 bases at J; junction bases unmatched: 6. Germline CDR1 reads SEHNR; CDR2 reads FQNEAQ (reference sequence). This CDR3 is 16 amino acids long. The CDR3 is CASSLMLAGATDTQYF. The CDR3 region has the DNA TGTGCCAGCAGCTTGATGCTAGCGGGGGCAACAGATACGCAGTATTTT.

This clonotype has at least ten counts. The CDR3 sequence is CSALVAGGFQETQYF. The CDR3 DNA sequence: TGCAGTGCACTCGTAGCGGGAGGCTTCCAAGAGACCCAGTACTTC. The rearrangement joins TRBV20-1 to TRBJ2-5; TRBD2 agrees at 10 bases. Per the germline V gene, CDR1 is DFQATT and CDR2 is SNEGSKA (reference sequence). V was clipped by 6 bases and J by 1 base; unmatched bases: 8. The length of the CDR3 is 15 residues.

This clonotype was recorded at least ten times. This chain connects TRBV12-3 or TRBV12-4 to TRBJ2-3; D possibly corresponds to TRBD2 (5 bases). The CDR3 has 14 amino acids. Trimming cost V 5 bases and J 1 base, with 10 bases left between them. Here the CDR3 reads CASSVSRGTDTQYF. Written as DNA, the CDR3 is TGTGCCAGCAGTGTGTCGCGGGGCACAGATACGCAGTATTTT.

The chain's CDR3 is CSAREPGQGPSEQYF. CDR3 sequence (DNA): TGCAGTGCTAGAGAACCGGGACAGGGGCCCTCCGAGCAGTACTTC. The genes are TRBV20-1 and TRBJ2-7; TRBD1 agrees at 10 bases. This CDR3 spans 15 amino acids. Germline V gene lookup returns CDR1 DFQATT and CDR2 SNEGSKA (reference sequence). The V gene end was trimmed by 0 bases and the J gene end by 6 bases; junction bases not matched to a gene: 8.

This clonotype was picked up many times. The chain couples TRBV6-1 to TRBJ2-1; D unresolved. Germline assignment: CDR1 MNHNS and CDR2 SASEGT. V lost 2 bases and J 3 bases, leaving 14 bases between the germline ends. The CDR3 is 16 residues long. CDR3 region: CASSELLRVIYNEQFF. The CDR3 DNA reads TGTGCCAGCAGTGAACTCTTAAGAGTAATCTACAATGAGCAGTTCTTC.

This clonotype was found many times. The rearrangement links TRBV12-5 to TRBJ1-3; D gene ambiguous. The germline V gene encodes CDR1 LGHNT and CDR2 FRNRAP. V was trimmed by 5 bases and J by 0 bases, leaving 8 bases between them. The CDR3 is 14 amino acids. CDR3 coding DNA: TGTGCTAGTGGTCGGGCCAACTCTGGAAACACCATATATTTT. It translates to CASGRANSGNTIYF.

The chain uses TRBV4-1 and TRBJ1-3, with D uncertain. The V gene lost 2 bases and the J gene lost 0 bases, with 14 bases spanning the gap. Germline lookup yields CDR1 MGHRA and CDR2 YSYEKL. This CDR3 region has 17 residues. CDR3 DNA sequence: TGCGCCAGCAGCCAATCGCTCGGACGGTCCTCTGGAAACACCATATATTTT. Amino acid sequence: CASSQSLGRSSGNTIYF.

The chain is built from TRBV20-1 and TRBJ1-1, with D uncertain. The CDR3 loop spans 14 amino acids. Germline V gene data show CDR1 as DFQATT and CDR2 as SNEGSKA (reference sequence). Between the trimmed V and J ends, which lost 0 bases and 1 base, there was a span of 9 bases. The CDR3 coding sequence is TGCAGTGCTAGAGATTCGCAGACGAACACTGAAGCTTTCTTT. Its protein is CSARDSQTNTEAFF.

This clonotype was picked up many times. The rearrangement links TRBV28 to TRBJ2-7; D gene ambiguous. CDR3 length equals 13 residues. Germline assignment: CDR1 MDHEN and CDR2 SYDVKM. With 7 bases removed from V and 2 bases from J, the gap between germline ends came to 12 bases. As DNA, the CDR3 is TGTGCCAGCAAAGGCGGCTACCCCTACGAGCAGTACTTC. This codes for CASKGGYPYEQYF.

The chain links TRBV11-2 to TRBJ2-2, with 10 bases lining up with TRBD2. The ends lost 5 bases at V and 8 bases at J; junction bases unmatched: 14. This CDR3 has 17 amino acids. CDR1 and CDR2 from the germline V gene are SGHAT and FQNNGV. This CDR3 is CASSPKGLAGERGELFF. In DNA, the CDR3 is TGTGCCAGCAGCCCGAAGGGCCTAGCGGGAGAACGGGGGGAGCTGTTTTTT.